These 18 T cell receptor beta chains originate from one sample sequenced in a study of Graves' ophthalmopathy and Graves' hyperthyroidism. RNA transcripts yielded amplified TCR beta CDR3 regions. The first round was an RT-PCR with HTBI primers, and the second round was a multiplex PCR. TCRdb re-called the multiplex PCR reads through MiXCR, storing one row per CDR3 protein. The sample has around 1.1 million distinct CDR3 sequences; less than 45% are singletons. Sequencing input: peripheral blood or thyroid tissue (not recorded which). These receptors came from an adult man with Graves' hyperthyroidism.

The sample holds a few counts of this clonotype. The chain links TRBV6-1 to TRBJ2-5, with a tentative D call TRBD1 (5 bases). Germline V lookup: CDR1 MNHNS, CDR2 SASEGT. The CDR3 loop spans 13 amino acids. V was clipped by 5 bases and J by 3 bases, with 10 bases between them. The CDR3 loop reads CASSHDREETQYF. The CDR3 DNA reads TGTGCCAGCAGTCACGACAGAGAAGAGACCCAGTACTTC.

This clonotype was recorded many times. The rearrangement joins TRBV4-3 to TRBJ1-1; maybe TRBD1 (5 bases). Germline V gives CDR1 LGHNA, CDR2 YSLEER. The CDR3 length is 15 residues. V lost 0 bases and J lost 0, with 8 bases in between. CDR3: CASSQDSGVNTEAFF. The CDR3, as DNA: TGCGCCAGCAGCCAAGATTCGGGGGTGAACACTGAAGCTTTCTTT.

The chain links TRBV15 to TRBJ1-2; D ambiguous. Germline values: CDR1 LNHNV, CDR2 YYDKDF (reference sequence). The V end was cut by 3 bases, the J end by 8 bases, with 10 bases between. The CDR3 spans 12 residues. The CDR3: CATSSGMGGYTF. In nucleotides, the CDR3 is TGTGCCACCAGCAGTGGGATGGGCGGCTACACCTTC.

This clonotype was seen many times. V and J are TRBV9 and TRBJ1-2; possible D gene TRBD1, 6 bases. The CDR3 contains 14 residues. Germline CDR1 SGDLS, CDR2 YYNGEE. Trimming cost V 4 bases and J 4 bases, with 14 bases left between them. CDR3 nucleotides: TGTGCCAGCAGCAAACTTACAGGGAGCTATGGCTACACCTTC. It encodes CASSKLTGSYGYTF.

This sequence joins TRBV10-1 and TRBJ2-7, with a weak D call TRBD1 (6 bases). This CDR3 spans 13 amino acids. V lost 4 bases and J lost 7, with 14 bases in between. Germline V gives CDR1 WNHNN, CDR2 SYGVQD (reference sequence). This CDR3 reads CASSGPWGREQYF. CDR3 coding DNA: TGCGCCAGCAGTGGACCTTGGGGGCGAGAGCAGTACTTC.

This clonotype appeared many times. The chain is built from TRBV25-1 and TRBJ2-5; D possibly corresponds to TRBD1 (6 bases). V shed 5 bases and J shed 5 bases, with 21 bases lying between them. The CDR3 spans 16 residues. From germline, CDR1 is MGHDK and CDR2 SYGVNS. The CDR3 loop is CASSSSRDMHPETQYF. DNA of the CDR3: TGTGCCAGCAGTTCCTCCCGGGACATGCACCCCGAGACCCAGTACTTC.

This clonotype came up a few times. The chain is built from TRBV11-2 and TRBJ2-3; 7 bases line up with TRBD2. CDR3 length: 15 amino acids. Germline lookup yields CDR1 SGHAT and CDR2 FQNNGV. The trim removed 5 bases at V and 6 bases at J, leaving 11 bases unmatched. This CDR3 is CASSASLALADTQYF. As DNA, the CDR3 is TGTGCCAGCAGCGCCTCACTAGCGCTTGCGGATACGCAGTATTTT.

This sequence joins TRBV20-1 and TRBJ2-5, with 10 bases that match TRBD1. CDR1 is DFQATT, CDR2 SNEGSKA, per germline (reference sequence). The CDR3 has 15 residues. The DNA for the CDR3 is TGCAGCGACTTGGGACAGGGGAGCGTCAGGGAGACCCAGTACTTC. Its protein is CSDLGQGSVRETQYF.

This rearrangement joins TRBV25-1 to TRBJ1-1; D might be TRBD1 (6 bases). From germline, CDR1 is MGHDK and CDR2 SYGVNS. The CDR3 is 14 residues long. Trimming removed 5 bases from V and 1 base from J, with 11 bases in between. This chain's CDR3 is CASSWVGQNTEAFF. The CDR3 DNA sequence: TGTGCCAGCAGTTGGGTGGGACAGAACACTGAAGCTTTCTTT.

The V and J genes are TRBV7-2 and TRBJ1-6; 9 positions agree with TRBD1. Germline V lookup: CDR1 SGHTA, CDR2 FQGNSA. The CDR3 length is 17 residues. V lost 4 bases to trimming and J lost 11 bases; unmatched junction nucleotides: 15. The CDR3 spells CASSYTGGWKVYTPLHF. CDR3 nucleotide sequence: TGTGCCAGCAGCTACACAGGGGGCTGGAAGGTTTATACACCCCTCCACTTT.

The rearrangement uses TRBV11-2 and TRBJ2-7; 12 bases fit TRBD2. V dropped 3 bases and J dropped 7; count of bases not matched to a gene: 7. From germline, CDR1 is SGHAT and CDR2 FQNNGV. This CDR3 is 15 amino acids long. CDR3: CASSFSTSGRNEQYF. CDR3 DNA: TGTGCCAGCAGCTTCTCTACTAGCGGGAGGAATGAGCAGTACTTC.

This chain links TRBV12-3 or TRBV12-4 with TRBJ1-6; 8 positions agree with TRBD1. The CDR3 has 15 amino acids. The junction had 8 bases not matched to a gene; V was cut back by 6 bases and J by 7 bases. CDR3 in amino acids: CASRPTGQDNSPLHF. CDR3 DNA: TGTGCCAGCAGGCCGACGGGACAGGACAATTCACCCCTCCACTTT.

This clonotype was counted once. The chain uses TRBV5-1 and TRBJ1-1; 10 nucleotides agree with TRBD1. The CDR3 sequence is 14 residues long. Trimming removed 3 bases from V and 7 bases from J; junction bases left unmatched: 6. Germline values: CDR1 SGHRS, CDR2 YFSETQ. CDR3 residues: CASSWGQGRGEAFF. The CDR3 DNA sequence: TGCGCCAGCAGCTGGGGACAGGGGAGGGGTGAAGCTTTCTTT.

To note about this clonotype: A much more abundant neighbour one base away suggests this may be a read error. CDR3 sequence reads: CANSSEVVTEAFF. The CDR3 DNA reads TGCGCCAACAGTTCGGAAGTTGTCACTGAAGCTTTCTTT. The rearrangement links TRBV5-1 to TRBJ1-1; no clear D gene. V shed 9 bases and J shed 4 bases, with 16 bases lying between them. This CDR3 has 13 amino acids. Germline CDR1 reads SGHRS; CDR2 reads YFSETQ.

The V and J genes are TRBV10-3 and TRBJ1-1, with 7 bases lining up with TRBD1. CDR1 and CDR2 (germline): ENHRY, SYGVKD. This CDR3 contains 15 residues. J lost 0 bases, V lost 4 bases, and 5 bases had no gene match. CDR3 in DNA: TGTGCCATCAGTGCCTGGACAGGAATGAACACTGAAGCTTTCTTT. Translating it yields CAISAWTGMNTEAFF.

This clonotype occurred a few times. The chain employs TRBV14 and TRBJ2-2, with 9 bases identical to TRBD2. From germline, CDR1 is SGHDN and CDR2 FVKESK. After removal of 3 bases from V and 7 bases from J, the junction contained 3 bases not matched to a gene. The CDR3 has 14 amino acids. CDR3 in amino acids: CASSQGTSLGELFF. As DNA, the CDR3 is TGTGCCAGCAGCCAGGGGACTAGCCTCGGGGAGCTGTTTTTT.

This rearrangement joins TRBV7-2 to TRBJ2-7; D is tentatively TRBD1 or TRBD2 (5 bases each). The CDR3 has 16 amino acids. Deletions cut 2 bases from V and 5 bases from J, with 19 bases between. In germline, CDR1 is SGHTA, CDR2 FQGNSA. CDR3 protein: CASSLSPGPLRDEQYF. In DNA, the CDR3 is TGTGCCAGCAGCTTATCACCGGGACCCCTCCGGGACGAGCAGTACTTC.

The genes are TRBV6-5 and TRBJ1-2, with D possibly TRBD1 on 6 matching bases. Germline V gene sequence: CDR1 MNHEY, CDR2 SVGAGI. The CDR3 contains 16 residues. Trimming took off 6 bases at V and 8 bases at J, with 25 bases between the two ends. CDR3 loop: CASSYTRGGTPGGYTF. CDR3 bases: TGTGCCAGCAGCTATACGAGGGGGGGGACCCCCGGCGGCTACACCTTC.